The present T cell receptor beta chain was sequenced within a study of T cells expressing NK-cell markers. This clonotype shows up as medium-sized (0.01 to 0.1%) by frequency. Its antigen is undetermined. Whole-study results and caveats: Whether expanded NKG2C+ T cell clones were HCMV-specific remained unclear.

Each CDR3 protein gets one entry in TCRdb, which reprocessed the 5' RACE reads and gives no DNA. The sample holds about 670 distinct CDR3 sequences. This CDR3 has 16 amino acids. The germline gives CDR1 MRHNA, CDR2 SNTAGT. The sequencing input was blood T cells: a sorted CD56 or NKG2C T cell subset, CD4+ or CD8+ T cells, or bulk PBMC T cells (not recorded which). The sequence was obtained from a woman aged 18 to 69 in good health. The rearrangement links TRBV6-4 to TRBJ2-3; TCRdb indicates TRBD2, and absent DNA this call remains unverified. The CDR3 loop is CASSDSVAGGPDTQYF.